This is a list of T cell receptor beta chains from one sample in a study of blood T cell repertoires in COVID-19. The repertoire was sequenced with immunoSEQ multiplex PCR; TCRdb's copy has only in-frame clones and lacks some. The repertoire holds just under 65,000 clones, with around 80% as singletons. The sample was peripheral blood. These receptors all come from a man aged 55-75 years with COVID-19, enrolled during active disease. CDR3s include the opening cysteine and the closing phenylalanine or tryptophan. A D gene is named only where the DNA matches it firmly. Size is stated for part of the rows, as once, few or many counts, or as a class when the clone is expanded.

clone size	J gene	V gene	D gene	CDR3 protein	CDR3 DNA
.	TRBJ2-3	TRBV5-1	TRBD1	CASSGGQGAVDTQYF	TGCGCCAGCAGCGGCGGACAGGGGGCGGTAGATACGCAGTATTTT
.	TRBJ1-6	TRBV6-5	.	CASSYSYTGNSPLHF	TGTGCCAGCAGTTACAGTTATACGGGTAATTCACCCCTCCACTTT
many	TRBJ2-1	TRBV2	.	CASSERGFFQFF	TGTGCCAGCAGTGAAAGGGGATTCTTTCAGTTCTTC
.	TRBJ2-1	TRBV28	TRBD1	CASSLGTGNEQFF	TGTGCCAGCAGTTTAGGGACAGGGAATGAGCAGTTCTTC
.	TRBJ2-7	TRBV24-1	.	CATSDPQKIGYEQYF	TGTGCCACCAGTGATCCCCAGAAGATTGGCTACGAGCAGTACTTC
.	TRBJ2-7	TRBV4-1	TRBD2	CASSHPGGGVGEQYF	TGCGCCAGCAGCCACCCAGGCGGGGGAGTCGGCGAGCAGTACTTC
many	TRBJ1-1	TRBV7-9	.	CASSFVTTVEAFF	TGTGCCAGCAGCTTCGTGACTACAGTTGAAGCTTTCTTT
.	TRBJ1-4	TRBV10-2	.	CASSLLGGNEKLFF	TGCGCCAGCAGCCTGCTGGGGGGGAATGAAAAACTGTTTTTT
.	TRBJ1-5	TRBV4-2	.	CASSQESGNSNQPQHF	TGTGCCAGCAGCCAAGAGTCAGGAAATAGCAATCAGCCCCAGCATTTT
.	TRBJ2-7	TRBV7-3	TRBD2	CASSLSAGGQAGQYF	TGTGCCAGCAGCTTAAGTGCGGGAGGCCAGGCCGGGCAGTACTTC
.	TRBJ2-6	TRBV9	.	CASSVVSSGANVLTF	TGTGCCAGCAGCGTAGTGAGTTCTGGGGCCAACGTCCTGACTTTC
.	TRBJ1-2	TRBV28	.	CASSLDSPNYGYTF	TGTGCCAGCAGTTTGGACAGCCCTAACTATGGCTACACCTTC
.	TRBJ2-5	TRBV10-1	TRBD2	CASASGAGLSQYF	TGCGCCAGCGCCAGCGGGGCGGGCCTCAGCCAGTACTTC
.	TRBJ2-1	TRBV6-2/TRBV6-3	TRBD2	CASSYSIAGGTGREQFF	TGTGCCAGCAGTTACTCGATAGCGGGAGGAACAGGACGTGAGCAGTTCTTC
.	TRBJ1-5	TRBV12-3/TRBV12-4	.	CASSYRVNQPQHF	TGTGCCAGCAGTTACAGGGTTAATCAGCCCCAGCATTTT
.	TRBJ2-7	TRBV19	TRBD2	CASSIQRESYEQYF	TGTGCCAGTAGTATCCAGCGGGAGTCTTACGAGCAGTACTTC
many	TRBJ1-2	TRBV4-2	.	CASSQEQAPNYGYTF	TGTGCCAGCAGCCAAGAACAGGCACCTAACTATGGCTACACCTTC
.	TRBJ1-2	TRBV6-6	TRBD1	CASTPRQGGGGYTF	TGTGCCAGCACCCCCCGACAGGGAGGCGGTGGCTACACCTTC
few	TRBJ2-2	TRBV4-1	TRBD2	CASSQGRLAGGRSGELFF	TGCGCCAGCAGCCAAGGACGACTAGCGGGGGGGCGCTCCGGGGAGCTGTTTTTT
.	TRBJ1-2	TRBV29-1	.	CSVQGSYGYTF	TGCAGCGTACAGGGAAGCTATGGCTACACCTTC
.	TRBJ2-3	TRBV6-4	TRBD2	CASRRTSGGSNTQYF	TGTGCCAGCAGACGGACTAGCGGGGGTTCAAATACGCAGTATTTT
.	TRBJ1-2	TRBV6-6	.	CASRREDPHGYTF	TGTGCCAGCAGGCGAGAGGATCCACATGGCTACACCTTC
.	TRBJ2-1	TRBV10-1	TRBD2	CASRSGMTRNEQFF	TGCGCCAGCAGAAGCGGGATGACGCGGAATGAGCAGTTCTTC
.	TRBJ2-5	TRBV21-1	.	CATKTGERRETQYF	TGTGCCACCAAGACAGGGGAGCGGCGAGAGACCCAGTACTTC
.	TRBJ2-7	TRBV30	TRBD1	CAWSPGQPNYEQYF	TGTGCCTGGAGTCCGGGACAGCCCAACTACGAGCAGTACTTC
.	TRBJ1-5	TRBV24-1	.	CATSDLLYQPQHF	TGTGCCACCAGTGATTTGCTATATCAGCCCCAGCATTTT
once	TRBJ1-5	TRBV28	.	CASSRGNQPQHF	TGTGCCAGCAGCCGGGGGAATCAGCCCCAGCATTTT
.	TRBJ1-5	TRBV9	.	CASSVEGVNSNQPQHF	TGTGCCAGCAGCGTAGAAGGGGTCAATAGCAATCAGCCCCAGCATTTT
few	TRBJ1-6	TRBV2	.	CASSEESGNSPLHF	TGTGCCAGCAGTGAGGAGAGCGGAAATTCACCCCTCCACTTT
.	TRBJ2-1	TRBV28	TRBD1	CASSLIQGNEQFF	TGTGCCAGCAGTTTGATACAGGGGAATGAGCAGTTCTTC
.	TRBJ2-7	TRBV21-1	.	CASSTDRVVYEQYF	TGTGCCAGCAGCACCGACAGGGTAGTCTACGAGCAGTACTTC
few	TRBJ2-3	TRBV10-3	.	CAILPAGVGNTQYF	TGTGCCATACTGCCGGCGGGCGTGGGGAATACGCAGTATTTT
.	TRBJ2-1	TRBV5-1	.	CASSLALGGAYNEQFF	TGCGCCAGCAGCTTGGCCTTGGGAGGTGCCTACAATGAGCAGTTCTTC
.	TRBJ2-3	TRBV12-3/TRBV12-4	.	CASSYTSTDTQYF	TGTGCCAGCAGTTACACCAGCACAGATACGCAGTATTTT
.	TRBJ1-4	TRBV19	.	CASSINNRAEKLFF	TGTGCCAGTAGTATAAACAACAGGGCTGAAAAACTGTTTTTT
.	TRBJ1-6	TRBV28	TRBD1	CASTTVGRGRSPLHF	TGTGCCAGCACCACGGTGGGCAGGGGGCGTTCACCCCTCCACTTT
.	TRBJ1-2	TRBV20-1	.	CSASRQNYGYTF	TGCAGTGCTAGTCGACAGAACTATGGCTACACCTTC
once	TRBJ2-3	TRBV19	.	CASSIGGAAVGTDTQYF	TGTGCCAGTAGTATAGGAGGAGCGGCTGTGGGCACAGATACGCAGTATTTT
once	TRBJ2-5	TRBV29-1	.	CSVKGGNQETQYF	TGCAGCGTTAAGGGAGGAAACCAAGAGACCCAGTACTTC
.	TRBJ1-5	TRBV6-2/TRBV6-3	.	CASSYSRDQPQHF	TGTGCCAGCAGTTACTCGAGGGATCAGCCCCAGCATTTT
once	TRBJ2-7	TRBV30	.	CAWSGQVPGEYF	TGTGCCTGGAGTGGACAGGTCCCCGGGGAGTACTTC
.	TRBJ2-1	TRBV3-1/TRBV3-2	TRBD2	CASSQGLGGAGNEQFF	TGTGCCAGCAGCCAAGGGCTCGGGGGGGCGGGCAATGAGCAGTTCTTC
few	TRBJ1-6	TRBV12-3/TRBV12-4	.	CASSLEQNSPLHF	TGTGCCAGCAGTTTAGAGCAAAATTCACCCCTCCACTTT
.	TRBJ2-2	TRBV9	TRBD1	CASSVNPGQGGTGELFF	TGTGCCAGCAGCGTAAATCCGGGACAGGGTGGCACCGGGGAGCTGTTTTTT
.	TRBJ2-1	TRBV9	.	CASSVASVPYNEQFF	TGTGCCAGCAGCGTCGCTAGCGTACCCTACAATGAGCAGTTCTTC
.	TRBJ2-1	TRBV19	.	CASSLSRSYNEQFF	TGTGCCAGTAGTTTAAGCCGCTCCTACAATGAGCAGTTCTTC